The clone carrying this T cell receptor beta chain came up once. Its antigen is currently unknown. Clones were sequenced by immunoSEQ multiplex PCR, and TCRdb holds only the in-frame ones, with some missing. This table has around 5,100 clones, around 81% appearing once. The data belong to a study of hypomethylating agent response in myelodysplastic syndrome. Study-wide results and caveats: Control donors' ages did not match those of MDS patients.

The CDR3 extends over 16 amino acids. The germline gives CDR1 SGHDN, CDR2 FVKESK. V dropped 0 bases and J dropped 0; count of bases not matched to a gene: 2. The sequence was obtained from a human donor with myelodysplastic syndrome. This material consisted of bone marrow, taken before or after starting hypomethylating agent treatment for myelodysplastic syndrome (not recorded which). This chain uses TRBV14 with TRBJ2-7; 10 nucleotides match TRBD2. CDR3 protein: CASSQDLAGVSYEQYF. CDR3 nucleotides: TGTGCCAGCAGCCAAGACCTAGCGGGGGTCTCCTACGAGCAGTACTTC.